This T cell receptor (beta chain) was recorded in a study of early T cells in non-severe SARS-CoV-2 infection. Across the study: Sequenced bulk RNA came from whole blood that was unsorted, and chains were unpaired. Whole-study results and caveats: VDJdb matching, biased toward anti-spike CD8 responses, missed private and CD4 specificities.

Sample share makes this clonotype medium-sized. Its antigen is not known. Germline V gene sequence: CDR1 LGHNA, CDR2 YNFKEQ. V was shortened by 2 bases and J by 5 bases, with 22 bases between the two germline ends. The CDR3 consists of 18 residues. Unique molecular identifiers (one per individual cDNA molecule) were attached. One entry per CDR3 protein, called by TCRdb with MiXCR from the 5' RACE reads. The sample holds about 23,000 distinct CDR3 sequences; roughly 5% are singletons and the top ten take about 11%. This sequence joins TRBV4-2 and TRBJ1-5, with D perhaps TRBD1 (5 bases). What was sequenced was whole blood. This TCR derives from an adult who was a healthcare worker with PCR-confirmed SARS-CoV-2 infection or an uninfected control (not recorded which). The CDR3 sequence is CASSQTLVRDGAHQPQHF. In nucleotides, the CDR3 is TGTGCCAGCAGCCAAACTCTGGTGAGGGACGGTGCTCATCAGCCCCAGCATTTT.